The T cell receptor beta chain under discussion was sequenced for a study of T cells after yellow fever vaccination. TCRdb used MiXCR to reprocess the 5' RACE reads, holding one entry per CDR3 protein. The table includes hundreds of thousands of distinct CDR3 sequences, roughly 10% detected once. Overall study results and limits: Clonotypes appearing in both CD4 and CD8 compartments existed, and their share was small. Reappearance after the booster was seen for most primary-vaccination clones, at approximately 97% CD4 and 85% to 90% CD8.

This clonotype came up a few times. Antigen: not known. The TCR comes from a man aged 18 to 29 who received the YFV17D yellow fever vaccine. Material: PBMCs, obtained on the day of the first yellow fever vaccination.

In DNA, the CDR3 is TGCGCCAGCAGCTATATCACACAGGGATCGAACACTGAAGCTTTCTTT. Its protein product is CASSYITQGSNTEAFF. V and J are TRBV5-1 and TRBJ1-1; D possibly corresponds to TRBD1 (6 bases). Trimming shortened V by 3 bases and J by 1 base, and 16 bases separated the two germline ends. The CDR3 is made up of 16 amino acids. Germline V gene data show CDR1 as SGHRS and CDR2 as YFSETQ. Looking up the rest from reference TRBV5-1 and TRBJ1-1 gives the full variable domain: KAGVTQTPRYLIKTRGQQVTLSCSPISGHRSVSWYQQTPGQGLQFLFEYFSETQRNKGNFPGRFSGRQFSNSRSEMNVSTLELGDSALYLCASSYITQGSNTEAFFGQGTRLTVV.